One and the same sample provided the 2 T cell receptor beta chains below, sequenced in a study of T cell repertoires in cytomegalovirus infection. TCRdb independently ran MiXCR on the reads; one entry per CDR3 protein. The sample holds a few hundred thousand distinct CDR3 sequences, more than 20% seen once. The specimen sequenced was PBMCs. Receptors were obtained from a human donor in good health (CMV status not recorded). Some clones in this sample may be carry-over from other donors' samples.

This clonotype has at least ten counts. CDR3 sequence (DNA): TGTGCCAGCAGCCAGGGTCCTGCCTACGAGCAGTACGTC. Protein: CASSQGPAYEQYV. The chain is built from TRBV7-2 and TRBJ2-7, with D perhaps matching TRBD1 (5 bases). The CDR3 is 13 amino acids. Per germline, CDR1 SGHTA and CDR2 FQGNSA. Trimming cost V 5 bases and J 2 bases, with 10 bases left between them.

About this clonotype: One junction end disagrees with the germline gene, perhaps due to a read error. CDR3 region: CASSQANRDKARVF. The CDR3 nucleotides are TGTGCCAGCAGCCAGGCAAACAGGGATAAAGCCCGGGTCTTT. This chain uses TRBV7-9 with TRBJ1-1; perhaps TRBD1 as D (6 bases). Looked up from germline, CDR1 is SEHNR and CDR2 is FQNEAQ (reference sequence). The CDR3 has 14 amino acids.